Following are 14 T cell receptor beta chains from one sample sequenced in a study of tissue T cells after allogeneic stem cell transplantation. Assay used: immunoSEQ multiplex PCR; TCRdb lists only in-frame clones, some missing. The top ten clones hold about 19% of a sample with roughly 8,800 clones, approximately 53% of them seen once. The sequencing here drew on tissue from the jejunum, taken at autopsy. These receptors were obtained from a female donor older than 55 with lung cancer.

The rearrangement links TRBV2 to TRBJ1-2; perhaps TRBD1 as D (6 bases). Germline CDR1 is SNHLY and CDR2 is FYNNEI. The CDR3 consists of 12 residues. V dropped 10 bases and J dropped 4 bases, with 13 bases sitting between them. Here the CDR3 reads CATPATGYGYTF. CDR3 in DNA: TGTGCCACCCCGGCGACAGGCTATGGCTACACCTTC. The complete variable domain, with remaining parts taken from reference TRBV2 and TRBJ1-2, reads EPEVTQTPSHQVTQMGQEVILRCVPISNHLYFYWYRQILGQKVEFLVSFYNNEISEKSEIFDDQFSVERPDGSNFTLKIRSTKLEDSAMYFCATPATGYGYTFGSGTRLTVV.

V and J are TRBV5-1 and TRBJ1-1; possible D gene TRBD1, 6 bases. Germline V lookup: CDR1 SGHRS, CDR2 YFSETQ. This CDR3 contains 18 residues. Trimming stripped 3 bases from V and 2 bases from J, with 23 bases between. As DNA, the CDR3 is TGCGCCAGCAGCTACTCCTCTGGGGGGCGCATCATTAACACTGAAGCTTTCTTT. Protein sequence: CASSYSSGGRIINTEAFF.

This clone is medium-sized. This chain uses TRBV30 with TRBJ1-1; D not resolved. Germline loops: CDR1 GTSNPN, CDR2 SVGIG (reference sequence). The CDR3 is 13 residues long. V was pared by 4 bases and J by 3 bases, with 12 bases between. The CDR3: CAWNTRLYTEAFF. CDR3 nucleotide sequence: TGTGCCTGGAATACTCGGTTATACACTGAAGCTTTCTTT.

The CDR3 sequence: CASRGQNTEAFF. CDR3 in DNA: TGCGCCAGCAGGGGACAGAACACTGAAGCTTTCTTT. The chain links TRBV10-2 to TRBJ1-1; possible D gene TRBD1, 6 bases. From germline, CDR1 is WSHSY and CDR2 SAAADI. The CDR3 sequence is 12 residues long. Trimming took off 6 bases at V and 1 base at J, with 6 bases between the two ends.

This clone appeared a single time. This chain connects TRBV18 to TRBJ1-1; TRBD1 might be the D (6 bases). Trimming stripped 2 bases from V and 1 base from J, with 11 bases between. The CDR3 runs to 15 residues. Germline values: CDR1 KGHSH, CDR2 LQKENI. Here the CDR3 DNA reads TGTGCCAGCTCACCAGGACAGTTGCAGAACACTGAAGCTTTCTTT. It specifies CASSPGQLQNTEAFF.

This clone was detected only a few times. The chain combines TRBV6-5 with TRBJ1-1; tentative D call: TRBD1 (5 bases). CDR3 length: 14 amino acids. Germline CDR1 MNHEY, CDR2 SVGAGI. V was trimmed by 2 bases and J by 5 bases, leaving 12 bases between them. The CDR3, as DNA: TGTGCCAGCAGTTACGGGGCGGGCAGAACTGAAGCTTTCTTT. It encodes CASSYGAGRTEAFF.

This clone has more than one count but fewer than ten. The chain combines TRBV30 with TRBJ2-7; D may be TRBD1 or TRBD2 (5 bases each). The CDR3 spans 17 residues. V was clipped by 0 bases and J by 0 bases, with 18 bases between them. CDR1 is GTSNPN, CDR2 SVGIG, per germline (reference sequence). CDR3: CAWSVPLSEGRSYEQYF. In DNA form, the CDR3 reads TGTGCCTGGAGTGTACCCCTTAGCGAGGGGCGCTCCTACGAGCAGTACTTC.

This clone was seen once. The rearrangement links TRBV7-9 to TRBJ2-3; the D gene could be TRBD1 or TRBD2 (5 bases each). CDR1 is SEHNR, CDR2 FQNEAQ, per germline (reference sequence). There are 14 residues in the CDR3. Trimming cost V 3 bases and J 4 bases, with 11 bases left between them. In nucleotides, the CDR3 is TGTGCCAGCAGCTTTGAGGGGTGGGCAGATACGCAGTATTTT. Amino acid sequence: CASSFEGWADTQYF.

This clone has just one count. This rearrangement joins TRBV5-1 to TRBJ2-2; 13 bases agree with TRBD2. Germline values: CDR1 SGHRS, CDR2 YFSETQ. The CDR3 length is 17 residues. Trimming cost V 5 bases and J 0 bases; bases outside gene matches: 4. As DNA, the CDR3 is TGCGCCAGCAGGTGGACTAGCGGGAGCCCGAACACCGGGGAGCTGTTTTTT. Its protein product is CASRWTSGSPNTGELFF.

This chain joins TRBV19 and TRBJ2-1; 10 nucleotides agree with TRBD2. CDR1 is LNHDA and CDR2 is SQIVND in the germline V gene (reference sequence). Losses at the gene ends were 10 bases for V and 7 bases for J; bases not matched to a gene: 28. This CDR3 contains 20 residues. The CDR3 loop reads CAIYCRGPGKREGPPNEQFF. As DNA, the CDR3 is TGTGCCATTTACTGTAGGGGACCGGGGAAGCGGGAGGGCCCTCCGAATGAGCAGTTCTTC.

This chain connects TRBV6-2 or TRBV6-3 to TRBJ2-1; TRBD2 matches at 8 bases. Germline V gives CDR1 MNHEY, CDR2 SVGEGT. The CDR3 sequence is 15 residues long. V dropped 1 base and J dropped 5; count of bases not matched to a gene: 4. The CDR3 DNA reads as TGTGCCAGCAGTTACTTAGCGGGGACGAACAATGAGCAGTTCTTC. Protein sequence: CASSYLAGTNNEQFF.

The V call is TRBV5-8, the J call TRBJ2-6; 7 bases are a match to TRBD1. CDR3 length: 17 amino acids. Germline CDR1 is SGHTS and CDR2 is YDEGEE. Trimming at V came to 4 bases and at J to 2 bases, leaving 9 bases not matched to a gene. The chain's CDR3 is CASSLPGDRAGANVLTF. CDR3 bases: TGTGCCAGCAGCCTCCCAGGAGACAGGGCTGGGGCCAACGTCCTGACTTTC.

By share, this clone ranks as medium-sized (0.01 to 0.1%). The CDR3 loop reads CASSPPWGSPLHF. The CDR3 coding sequence is TGTGCCAGCAGTCCCCCGTGGGGGTCACCCCTCCACTTT. The V and J genes are TRBV6-5 and TRBJ1-6; a weak D match, TRBD1 (5 bases). The V and J ends lost 5 bases and 10 bases respectively, with 12 bases between them. The CDR3 has 13 residues. Germline loops: CDR1 MNHEY, CDR2 SVGAGI.

The chain recombines TRBV5-5 with TRBJ2-3; perhaps D is TRBD1 or TRBD2 (5 bases each). Germline CDR1 is SGHKS and CDR2 is YYEKEE (reference sequence). Trimming removed 4 bases from V and 4 bases from J, with 19 bases in between. This CDR3 is 16 amino acids long. As DNA, the CDR3 is TGTGCCAGCAGCGACCTTACTAGGGGAGTCCCAGATACGCAGTATTTT. Translation gives CASSDLTRGVPDTQYF.